This T cell receptor (beta chain) stems from a study of T cells in women clearing cervical HPV infection. Study overall: Cases' blood sampling followed lesion detection by median about 21 weeks (90 to 200).

This table comes from immunoSEQ multiplex PCR, and its TCRdb copy is limited to in-frame clones, with some not included. The sample table includes roughly 22,000 clones. Points on this clone: The read gets to within 3 residues of the CDR3 end, and the germline J gene fills in the rest.

J was trimmed by 6 bases and V by 8 bases; bases with no gene match: 7. The CDR3 totals 13 residues. Germline CDR1 is MDHEN and CDR2 is SYDVKM. Cervical HPV DNA detected by MY09/MY11 PCR, typed by dot-blot. The chain couples TRBV28 to TRBJ2-1, with TRBD2 matching over 7 bases. The sequencing sample was made of blood buffy coat. The clonotype was recovered from a woman aged 18-70 years with a cervical HPV16 infection that either progressed to CIN3+ or cleared (not recorded which). The CDR3 here is CASGRESANEQFF. CDR3 DNA, as far as it was read: TGTGCCAGCGGGCGGGAGAGCGCCAATGAG.